These 9 T cell receptor beta chains originate from one sample sequenced in a study of T cell responses to AZD1222 COVID-19 vaccine. Profiled with immunoSEQ multiplex PCR; TCRdb holds only in-frame clones, not every one. The table has about 170,000 clones, over 85% seen once. Sample: peripheral blood, taken on day 0 of AZD1222 vaccination. Receptors originate from an adult in good health.

The rearrangement uses TRBV29-1 and TRBJ1-1; no clear D. Germline CDR1 is SQVTM and CDR2 is ANQGSEA. The CDR3 has 13 amino acids. V dropped 4 bases and J dropped 0 bases, with 9 bases sitting between them. The CDR3, as DNA: TGCAGCGTTGCTGGGAACATGAACACTGAAGCTTTCTTT. It encodes CSVAGNMNTEAFF.

This chain connects TRBV11-2 to TRBJ2-1, with unresolved D. The CDR3 totals 16 residues. From germline, CDR1 is SGHAT and CDR2 FQNNGV. The germline V and J ends were trimmed by 1 base and 5 bases, with 15 bases remaining between them. The CDR3 bases are TGTGCCAGCAGCTTAGTGGCAGGAGCACCAAACAATGAGCAGTTCTTC. Protein product: CASSLVAGAPNNEQFF.

This chain connects TRBV5-4 to TRBJ2-7; 7 positions agree with TRBD1. With 0 bases clipped from V and 1 base from J, the junction kept 4 bases outside the gene matches. There are 15 residues in the CDR3. The germline gives CDR1 SGHNT, CDR2 YYREEE (reference sequence). In nucleotides, the CDR3 is TGTGCCAGCAGCTTGGGGGACAGTCCTTCCTACGAGCAGTACTTC. This encodes CASSLGDSPSYEQYF.

The CDR3 protein is CASSLTPGLAGPTGELFF. In DNA, the CDR3 is TGTGCCAGCAGTCTAACACCGGGACTAGCGGGACCGACCGGGGAGCTGTTTTTT. The chain joins TRBV7-7 to TRBJ2-2, with 13 nucleotides matching TRBD2. The germline gives CDR1 SSHAT, CDR2 FNYEAQ (reference sequence). The CDR3 is 18 residues long. J gave up 5 bases and V 6 bases, and 12 bases lay outside the gene matches.

V gene TRBV5-1 combines with J gene TRBJ1-1; tentatively, D is TRBD1 (5 bases). V was clipped by 4 bases and J by 1 base, with 8 bases between them. This CDR3 has 13 amino acids. Germline loops: CDR1 SGHRS, CDR2 YFSETQ. CDR3 amino acids: CASSPGQNTEAFF. The CDR3 bases are TGCGCCAGCAGCCCCGGACAGAACACTGAAGCTTTCTTT.

The rearrangement joins TRBV6-6 to TRBJ2-2; D is uncertain. Trimming pared 5 bases from V and 4 bases from J, leaving 20 bases between. The V gene's germline CDR1 is MNHNY and CDR2 SVGAGI (reference sequence). The CDR3 loop spans 17 amino acids. This CDR3 is CASSPYEVTVGTGELFF. The CDR3 DNA reads TGTGCCAGCAGTCCCTACGAGGTCACAGTAGGCACCGGGGAGCTGTTTTTT.

J is TRBJ1-6 and V is TRBV7-9, with D uncertain. CDR1 and CDR2 (germline): SEHNR, FQNEAQ (reference sequence). Trimming removed 5 bases from V and 0 bases from J, with 17 bases in between. The CDR3 spans 18 residues. The CDR3 region is CASSPGGRVSSYNSPLHF. The CDR3 DNA follows: TGTGCCAGCAGCCCCGGCGGGCGGGTGAGCTCCTATAATTCACCCCTCCACTTT.

The genes are TRBV3-1 (or the pseudogene TRBV3-2) and TRBJ1-5, with D possibly TRBD1 on 5 matching bases. This CDR3 comprises 16 residues. The germline gives CDR1 LGHDT, CDR2 YNNKEL (reference sequence). Trimming stripped 0 bases from V and 4 bases from J, with 13 bases between. CDR3 nucleotide sequence: TGTGCCAGCAGCCAAGATTTGACAGTACGGAATCAGCCCCAGCATTTT. Its translation is CASSQDLTVRNQPQHF.

The chain uses TRBV1 and TRBJ2-7; the table's TRBD2 call for D was not verified on the DNA. TRBV1 is classified as a pseudogene. This CDR3 spans 16 amino acids. The CDR3 DNA is TGCACCAGCAGCCTTCGGGACTCCGCGGGCTATTACGAGCAGTACTTC. Amino acid sequence: CTSSLRDSAGYYEQYF.